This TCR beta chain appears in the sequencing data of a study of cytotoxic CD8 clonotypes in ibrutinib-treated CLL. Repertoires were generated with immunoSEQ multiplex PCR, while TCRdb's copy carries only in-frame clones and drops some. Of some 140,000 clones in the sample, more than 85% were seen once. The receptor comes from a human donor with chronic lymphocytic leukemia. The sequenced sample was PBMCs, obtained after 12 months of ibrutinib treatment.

In DNA form, the CDR3 reads TGTGCCAGCAGCCAAGAAACAAGGGGCCCGGTAACCTACGAGCAGTACTTC. Translated: CASSQETRGPVTYEQYF. This chain links TRBV7-6 with TRBJ2-7; D is perhaps TRBD1 (5 bases). CDR3 length equals 17 residues. Per the germline V gene, CDR1 is SGHVS and CDR2 is FNYEAQ. V was trimmed by 5 bases and J by 2 bases, leaving 22 bases between them.